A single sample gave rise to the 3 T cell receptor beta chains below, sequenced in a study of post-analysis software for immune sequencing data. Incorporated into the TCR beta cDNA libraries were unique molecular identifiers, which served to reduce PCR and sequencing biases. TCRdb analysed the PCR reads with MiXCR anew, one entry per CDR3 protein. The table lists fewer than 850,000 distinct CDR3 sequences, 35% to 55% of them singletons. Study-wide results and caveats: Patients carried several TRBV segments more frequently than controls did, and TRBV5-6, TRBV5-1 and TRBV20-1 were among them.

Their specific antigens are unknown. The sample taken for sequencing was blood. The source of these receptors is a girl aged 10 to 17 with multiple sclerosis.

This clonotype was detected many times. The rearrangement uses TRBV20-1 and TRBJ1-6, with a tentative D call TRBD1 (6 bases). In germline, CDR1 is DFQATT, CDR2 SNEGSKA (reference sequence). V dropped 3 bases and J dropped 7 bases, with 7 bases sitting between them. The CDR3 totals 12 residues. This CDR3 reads CSARTGNSPLHF. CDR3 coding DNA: TGCAGTGCTAGGACAGGCAATTCACCCCTCCACTTT.

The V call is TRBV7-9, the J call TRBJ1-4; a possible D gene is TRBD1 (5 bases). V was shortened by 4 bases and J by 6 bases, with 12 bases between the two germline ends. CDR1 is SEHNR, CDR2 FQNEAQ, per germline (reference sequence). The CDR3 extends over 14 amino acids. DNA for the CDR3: TGTGCCAGCAGCTCCTCAGGGACTGATGAAAAACTGTTTTTT. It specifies CASSSSGTDEKLFF.

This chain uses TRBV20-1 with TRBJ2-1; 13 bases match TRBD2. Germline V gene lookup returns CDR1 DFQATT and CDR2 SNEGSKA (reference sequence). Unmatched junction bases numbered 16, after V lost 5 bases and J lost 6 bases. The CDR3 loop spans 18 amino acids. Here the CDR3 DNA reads TGCAGTGCTGCCGGGACAGGGAGACTAGCGGGAGGATTCAATGAGCAGTTCTTC. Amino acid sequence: CSAAGTGRLAGGFNEQFF.